The 30 T cell receptor beta chains given below trace back to one sample, sequenced in a study of chemoradiotherapy in HPV16-positive cancers. Sequencing was performed with immunoSEQ multiplex PCR; in TCRdb, only in-frame clones are kept and a portion is missing. Of around 15,000 clones listed, roughly 71% are singletons. Sampling took place from a patient who underwent chemoradiotherapy. The origin of the receptors is a human donor with HPV-associated anogenital cancer.

The rearrangement links TRBV7-2 to TRBJ2-3; D may be TRBD1 (5 bases). The germline CDR1 and CDR2 sequences are SGHTA and FQGNSA. V shed 2 bases and J shed 6 bases, with 9 bases lying between them. The CDR3 consists of 13 residues. The DNA for the CDR3 is TGTGCCAGCAGCTTACCCAAGGGGGATACGCAGTATTTT. This gives the protein CASSLPKGDTQYF. The complete variable domain, with remaining parts taken from reference TRBV7-2 and TRBJ2-3, reads GAGVSQSPSNKVTEKGKDVELRCDPISGHTALYWYRQSLGQGLEFLIYFQGNSAPDKSGLPSDRFSAERTGGSVSTLTIQRTQQEDSAVYLCASSLPKGDTQYFGPGTRLTVL.

The chain recombines TRBV4-3 with TRBJ2-2; 8 bases match TRBD1. The J segment lost 9 bases and the V segment lost 3 bases, leaving 12 bases of the junction unmatched. CDR1 and CDR2 from the germline V gene are LGHNA and YSLEER. This CDR3 contains 16 residues. CDR3 residues: CASSHFWGRGRRELFF. In DNA form, the CDR3 reads TGCGCCAGCAGCCATTTCTGGGGCAGGGGGCGACGGGAGCTGTTTTTT.

This clone occurred a few times. The chain combines TRBV15 with TRBJ2-5, with D possibly TRBD1 on 6 matching bases. Germline loops: CDR1 LNHNV, CDR2 YYDKDF (reference sequence). V lost 0 bases and J lost 1, with 9 bases in between. This CDR3 has 15 amino acids. The CDR3, as DNA: TGTGCCACCAGCAGAGATCCAGGGGCCCAAGAGACCCAGTACTTC. It codes for CATSRDPGAQETQYF.

This clone was observed a few times. This sequence joins TRBV11-2 and TRBJ1-3; D call uncertain. The CDR3 contains 16 residues. Germline lookup yields CDR1 SGHAT and CDR2 FQNNGV. The V end lost 0 bases, the J end lost 0 bases, and 9 bases lay between the germline ends. CDR3 sequence reads: CASSLERLLSGNTIYF. The CDR3 nucleotides read TGTGCCAGCAGCTTAGAACGCTTACTCTCTGGAAACACCATATATTTT.

The chain combines TRBV30 with TRBJ1-6; 8 positions agree with TRBD1. Trimming cost V 3 bases and J 7 bases; bases outside gene matches: 5. Per the germline V gene, CDR1 is GTSNPN and CDR2 is SVGIG (reference sequence). The CDR3 is 14 residues long. CDR3 residues: CAWRGTGQNSPLHF. The CDR3 DNA is TGTGCCTGGAGGGGGACAGGACAGAATTCACCCCTCCACTTT.

This chain links TRBV5-5 with TRBJ2-1, with TRBD1 as a possible D gene (5 bases). This CDR3 comprises 16 residues. The germline gives CDR1 SGHKS, CDR2 YYEKEE (reference sequence). The V and J ends lost 0 bases and 0 bases respectively, with 10 bases between them. Here the CDR3 DNA reads TGTGCCAGCAGCTTGGCCGTCCAGGGCTCCTACAATGAGCAGTTCTTC. The encoded protein is CASSLAVQGSYNEQFF. Supplemented by reference TRBV5-5 and TRBJ2-1, the full variable domain reads DAGVTQSPTHLIKTRGQQVTLRCSPISGHKSVSWYQQVLGQGPQFIFQYYEKEERGRGNFPDRFSARQFPNYSSELNVNALLLGDSALYLCASSLAVQGSYNEQFFGPGTRLTVL.

The chain's CDR3 is CASRRDPRSTEAFF. The CDR3 DNA reads TGTGCCAGCCGACGGGATCCCCGAAGCACTGAAGCTTTCTTT. This chain connects TRBV6-4 to TRBJ1-1; D unclear. The CDR3 has 14 residues. V lost 8 bases and J 4 bases, leaving 17 bases between the germline ends. In germline, CDR1 is MRHNA, CDR2 SNTAGT.

The gene calls are TRBV27 and TRBJ2-7; 7 bases agree with TRBD1. The CDR3 spans 14 residues. Unmatched junction bases numbered 7, after V lost 6 bases and J lost 2 bases. CDR1 and CDR2 from the germline V gene are MNHEY and SMNVEV (reference sequence). As DNA, the CDR3 is TGTGCCAGCAGACAAGGGGGCAGGGCCTACGAGCAGTACTTC. It is translated as CASRQGGRAYEQYF.

The genes are TRBV30 and TRBJ2-5, with 8 nucleotides matching TRBD1. V dropped 0 bases and J dropped 9; count of bases not matched to a gene: 9. The CDR3 loop spans 14 amino acids. Germline V CDR1 and CDR2: GTSNPN, SVGIG (reference sequence). The CDR3 sequence: CAWSVARGLSPQYF. As DNA, the CDR3 is TGTGCCTGGAGTGTGGCCAGGGGGCTATCCCCCCAGTACTTC.

The chain is built from TRBV9 and TRBJ1-1; 8 bases align to TRBD1. The CDR3 is 14 amino acids. The trim removed 4 bases at V and 6 bases at J, leaving 8 bases unmatched. Per germline, CDR1 SGDLS and CDR2 YYNGEE. The CDR3 loop is CASSPGQGRAEAFF. In nucleotides, the CDR3 is TGTGCCAGCAGCCCCGGACAGGGTCGGGCTGAAGCTTTCTTT.

The rearrangement joins TRBV6-1 to TRBJ2-3; 11 nucleotides match TRBD2. This CDR3 spans 14 amino acids. Germline V lookup: CDR1 MNHNS, CDR2 SASEGT. V dropped 3 bases and J dropped 7; count of bases not matched to a gene: 3. The chain's CDR3 is CASSETSGAHTQYF. The DNA of the CDR3 is TGTGCCAGCAGTGAGACTAGCGGGGCCCATACGCAGTATTTT.

This chain connects TRBV4-1 to TRBJ2-3; D is possibly TRBD2 (7 bases). The CDR3 totals 16 residues. Germline V gene lookup returns CDR1 MGHRA and CDR2 YSYEKL. V dropped 4 bases and J dropped 2 bases, with 16 bases sitting between them. CDR3 sequence: CASSPGEGPYTDTQYF. CDR3 bases: TGCGCCAGCAGCCCAGGGGAGGGACCATACACAGATACGCAGTATTTT.

This clone has only one observation. The V call is TRBV9, the J call TRBJ2-3; a weak D match, TRBD2 (7 bases). The CDR3 sequence is 17 residues long. In germline, CDR1 is SGDLS, CDR2 YYNGEE. V shed 0 bases and J shed 3 bases, with 17 bases lying between them. CDR3 sequence reads: CASSVGWGGPRTDTQYF. The DNA for the CDR3 is TGTGCCAGCAGCGTAGGGTGGGGGGGCCCCCGGACAGATACGCAGTATTTT.

This rearrangement joins TRBV7-8 to TRBJ1-6; D perhaps matches TRBD1 (5 bases). The CDR3 loop spans 16 amino acids. Germline lookup yields CDR1 SGHVS and CDR2 FQNEAQ. V lost 5 bases to trimming and J lost 8 bases, with 19 bases between them. CDR3 sequence reads: CASSSGTLRSYSPLHF. CDR3 DNA sequence: TGTGCCAGCAGCAGCGGGACTCTCCGGTCCTATTCACCCCTCCACTTT.

This chain connects TRBV9 to TRBJ2-5; 7 nucleotides agree with TRBD1. The germline V gene encodes CDR1 SGDLS and CDR2 YYNGEE. V lost 3 bases, J lost 5 bases, and 10 bases stayed unmatched. This CDR3 is 15 amino acids long. The CDR3 DNA sequence: TGTGCCAGCAGCGGCGGACAGGTGGGAGTGGAGACCCAGTACTTC. This gives the protein CASSGGQVGVETQYF.

The V gene is TRBV11-2, the J gene TRBJ2-5; 7 bases line up with TRBD1. The last part of the DNA fits TRBJ2-7 better; the J call may be wrong. The CDR3 sequence is 15 residues long. The germline V gene has CDR1 SGHAT and CDR2 FQNNGV. This CDR3 is CASSFWTGTPYEQYF. The CDR3 DNA follows: TGTGCCAGCAGCTTCTGGACAGGAACCCCCTACGAGCAGTACTTC.

The chain links TRBV27 to TRBJ2-1; D is uncertain. CDR1 is MNHEY, CDR2 SMNVEV, per germline (reference sequence). The germline V and J ends were trimmed by 1 base and 8 bases, with 15 bases remaining between them. The CDR3 is 15 amino acids. Here the CDR3 DNA reads TGTGCCAGCAGTTTATTGGGTCCTGAAGGCGATGAGCAGTTCTTC. This gives the protein CASSLLGPEGDEQFF.

The chain couples TRBV9 to TRBJ2-2; no firm D call. The CDR3 covers 15 residues. V shed 3 bases and J shed 4 bases, with 13 bases lying between them. Germline assignment: CDR1 SGDLS and CDR2 YYNGEE. CDR3 DNA sequence: TGTGCCAGCAGCGAAGACGGCAGTCCCACCGGGGAGCTGTTTTTT. Amino acid sequence: CASSEDGSPTGELFF.

The rearrangement uses TRBV27 and TRBJ1-4, with D perhaps matching TRBD1 (5 bases). CDR3 length equals 17 residues. CDR1 and CDR2 (germline): MNHEY, SMNVEV (reference sequence). Between the trimmed V and J ends, which lost 2 bases and 3 bases, there was a span of 16 bases. The CDR3 nucleotides read TGTGCCAGCAGTTTACCCCCGGGGAGGGGCGCTAATGAAAAACTGTTTTTT. Translating gives CASSLPPGRGANEKLFF. The whole variable domain, remainder taken from reference TRBV27 and TRBJ1-4, is EAQVTQNPRYLITVTGKKLTVTCSQNMNHEYMSWYRQDPGLGLRQIYYSMNVEVTDKGDVPEGYKVSRKEKRNFPLILESPSPNQTSLYFCASSLPPGRGANEKLFFGSGTQLSVL.

This clone was seen a handful of times. The CDR3, as DNA: TGTGCCAGCAGTCCTGCAGGGATGGCCTATGGCTACACCTTC. This codes for CASSPAGMAYGYTF. The chain links TRBV2 to TRBJ1-2; a weak D match, TRBD1 (5 bases). The CDR3 has 14 amino acids. V was pared by 5 bases and J by 4 bases, with 14 bases between. The germline gives CDR1 SNHLY, CDR2 FYNNEI.

A few counts support this clone. V gene TRBV7-2 combines with J gene TRBJ2-3; 11 nucleotides line up with TRBD2. Germline-derived CDR1 and CDR2 are SGHTA and FQGNSA. This CDR3 contains 18 residues. The V segment lost 0 bases and the J segment 0 bases; nucleotides outside the gene matches: 5. The CDR3 reads CASSLAASGGPSTDTQYF. Written as DNA, the CDR3 is TGTGCCAGCAGCTTAGCGGCTAGCGGGGGGCCAAGCACAGATACGCAGTATTTT.

The rearrangement uses TRBV5-6 and TRBJ2-3, with 10 bases that match TRBD2. Per germline, CDR1 SGHDT and CDR2 YYEEEE. Germline trimming cut 4 bases from V and 4 bases from J; bases unmatched to any gene: 6. The CDR3 length is 15 residues. CDR3 nucleotide sequence: TGTGCCAGCAGCCAGGGACTAGCGAAGGCAGATACGCAGTATTTT. As protein: CASSQGLAKADTQYF.

The chain joins TRBV29-1 to TRBJ1-1; D remains unclear. Looked up from germline, CDR1 is SQVTM and CDR2 is ANQGSEA. The V end lost 1 base, the J end lost 7 bases, and 10 bases lay between the germline ends. The length of the CDR3 is 12 residues. Written as DNA, the CDR3 is TGCAGCGTTGAAGTCGCCACAAGTGAAGCTTTCTTT. As protein: CSVEVATSEAFF.

The V call is TRBV4-3, the J call TRBJ2-3, with D possibly being TRBD1 (5 bases). Looked up from germline, CDR1 is LGHNA and CDR2 is YSLEER. V was cut by 0 bases and J by 5 bases, with 9 bases left in between. CDR3 length: 14 amino acids. This CDR3 reads CASSQDAGLDTQYF. The CDR3 bases are TGCGCCAGCAGCCAAGATGCAGGGTTAGATACGCAGTATTTT.

The chain joins TRBV28 to TRBJ1-2, with 7 bases identical to TRBD1. The germline V gene encodes CDR1 MDHEN and CDR2 SYDVKM. The CDR3 runs 13 residues. V lost 6 bases and J lost 11; bases outside the gene matches: 12. This CDR3 is CASSLARDRGYTF. DNA for the CDR3: TGTGCCAGCAGCCTCGCCCGGGACAGAGGTTACACCTTC.

This clone was seen a single time. The V and J genes are TRBV10-3 and TRBJ1-2, with 9 bases lining up with TRBD1. The CDR3 has 13 amino acids. CDR1 is ENHRY and CDR2 is SYGVKD in the germline V gene. The J segment lost 6 bases and the V segment lost 1 base, leaving 0 bases of the junction unmatched. The CDR3 DNA reads as TGTGCCATCAGTGAGTGGACAGGGGATGGCTACACCTTC. Translated, it gives CAISEWTGDGYTF.

This chain uses TRBV11-3 with TRBJ2-3, with D uncertain. The CDR3 runs 14 residues. Germline V gene sequence: CDR1 SGHNT, CDR2 YENEEA. V lost 1 base and J 1 base, leaving 6 bases between the germline ends. This CDR3 reads CASSLGYGTDTQYF. The CDR3 nucleotides read TGTGCCAGCAGCTTAGGATATGGCACAGATACGCAGTATTTT.

This clone was counted a single time. The chain employs TRBV29-1 and TRBJ1-1, with D unclear. The CDR3 has 13 residues. Germline loops: CDR1 SQVTM, CDR2 ANQGSEA. Between the trimmed V and J ends, which lost 3 bases and 0 bases, there was a span of 8 bases. DNA of the CDR3: TGCAGCGTTGAGGTTTCCATGAACACTGAAGCTTTCTTT. Its translation is CSVEVSMNTEAFF. Filled out from reference TRBV29-1 and TRBJ1-1, the complete variable domain reads SAVISQKPSRDICQRGTSLTIQCQVDSQVTMMFWYRQQPGQSLTLIATANQGSEATYESGFVIDKFPISRPNLTFSTLTVSNMSPEDSSIYLCSVEVSMNTEAFFGQGTRLTVV.

This chain uses TRBV7-2 with TRBJ2-2, with 12 positions matching TRBD2. V dropped 6 bases and J dropped 6; count of bases not matched to a gene: 2. The germline gives CDR1 SGHTA, CDR2 FQGNSA. The CDR3 sequence is 14 residues long. The CDR3 region is CASSTSGGPGELFF. The CDR3 nucleotides read TGTGCCAGCAGTACTAGCGGGGGGCCCGGGGAGCTGTTTTTT.

The chain employs TRBV7-8 and TRBJ1-3; the D is unclear. The CDR3 consists of 15 residues. Per the germline V gene, CDR1 is SGHVS and CDR2 is FQNEAQ. Trimming removed 5 bases from V and 4 bases from J, with 15 bases in between. The CDR3 DNA reads TGTGCCAGCAGCCCCCGCGCGGGGTTAGGAAACACCATATATTTT. It specifies CASSPRAGLGNTIYF.